The rows below give T cell receptor beta chains drawn from one sample of a study of blood T cell repertoires in COVID-19. TCRdb keeps only in-frame clones here, not all; method: immunoSEQ multiplex PCR. The sample has 100,000 to 150,000 clones, about 86% seen once; the top ten hold roughly 2.2%. Sequenced input: PBMCs or T cells enriched from blood (not recorded which). All receptors come from a man aged 40-49 years with acute COVID-19. Both conserved end residues are part of each CDR3. A D gene is named only where the DNA matches it firmly. Some rows have no size entry. The others give once, few or many, or a class for an expanded clone.

abundance	v_gene	d_gene	j_gene	CDR3nt	CDR3aa
-	TRBV3-1/TRBV3-2	-	TRBJ1-2	TGTGCCAGCAGCCAAGAGGCACAGGACGTGGGCTACACCTTC	CASSQEAQDVGYTF
-	TRBV7-9	TRBD1	TRBJ2-7	TGTGCCAGCACCAAACCCGGGACAGAGGAGCCCTACGAGCAGTACTTC	CASTKPGTEEPYEQYF
-	TRBV11-2	-	TRBJ2-1	TGTGCCAGCAGCTTAGTGGGACTGTCCCACAATGAGCAGTTCTTC	CASSLVGLSHNEQFF
-	TRBV10-3	TRBD1	TRBJ1-5	TGTGCCATCAGTCCCGGACAGGGGTACCAGCCCCAGCATTTT	CAISPGQGYQPQHF
-	TRBV7-9	-	TRBJ1-5	TGTGCCAGCGGACACAAACAGCCCCAGCATTTT	CASGHKQPQHF
-	TRBV15	-	TRBJ1-6	TGTGCCACCAGCAGAGATAGTTCACCCCTCCACTTT	CATSRDSSPLHF
once	TRBV7-2	-	TRBJ1-1	TGTGCCAGCAGCTTAGCGAGGGTAACTGAAGCTTTCTTT	CASSLARVTEAFF
-	TRBV10-3	TRBD1	TRBJ1-2	TGTGCCATCAGTGAGACCGGGACAGGGGGACTCTATGGCTACACCTTC	CAISETGTGGLYGYTF
-	TRBV3-1/TRBV3-2	TRBD2	TRBJ2-7	TGTGCCAGCAGCCATGTGGGTCTAGCGGTTTTGGAGCAGTACTTC	CASSHVGLAVLEQYF
few	TRBV25-1	-	TRBJ2-2	TGTGCCAGCAGAGTAGGCGGAACCGGGGAGCTGTTTTTT	CASRVGGTGELFF
-	TRBV11-3	TRBD2	TRBJ2-7	TGTGCCAGCAGCCTTGGACTAGCGGGGGCCACAGGGGAGCAGTACTTC	CASSLGLAGATGEQYF
-	TRBV14	TRBD2	TRBJ2-2	TGTGCCAGCAGCCAAAGAAGCGGGAGAAACACCGGGGAGCTGTTTTTT	CASSQRSGRNTGELFF
-	TRBV6-1	-	TRBJ1-5	TGTGCCAGCAGTGGCGGACAGCTTTATAGCAATCAGCCCCAGCATTTT	CASSGGQLYSNQPQHF
-	TRBV7-9	TRBD1	TRBJ2-7	TGTGCCAGCAGCCCCGTCCGCGGGACAGGAAGCGAGCAGTACTTC	CASSPVRGTGSEQYF
-	TRBV3-1/TRBV3-2	-	TRBJ1-1	TGTGCCAGCAGCCTTTCCGCCCACGGACACGCGTCGAGAGCTTTCTTT	CASSLSAHGHASRAFF
-	TRBV7-3	TRBD1	TRBJ2-2	TGTGCCAGCAGCCCTGAGGGGGCGCATGTCGGGGAGCTGTTTTTT	CASSPEGAHVGELFF
-	TRBV24-1	TRBD1	TRBJ2-1	TGTGCCACCAGCCTGGGACAGGCCAACAATGAGCAGTTCTTC	CATSLGQANNEQFF
-	TRBV5-1	TRBD2	TRBJ2-3	TGCGCCAGCAGCTTGGGACTAGCGGGGACAGATACGCAGTATTTT	CASSLGLAGTDTQYF